This entry lists 9 T cell receptor beta chains sequenced from one sample in a study of blood T cell repertoires in COVID-19. The repertoire was sequenced with immunoSEQ multiplex PCR; TCRdb's copy has only in-frame clones and lacks some. Of around 160,000 clones listed, roughly four fifths are singletons. Specimen: PBMCs or T cells enriched from blood (not recorded which). The receptors were gathered from a man in his fifties who had recovered from COVID-19.

The chain couples TRBV28 to TRBJ1-2; no definite D call. Trimming left V 1 base short and J 3 bases short, with 12 bases between. The CDR3 sequence is 15 residues long. Per the germline V gene, CDR1 is MDHEN and CDR2 is SYDVKM. The CDR3 sequence is CASSLSGFRDYGYTF. The CDR3 nucleotides read TGTGCCAGCAGTTTATCTGGGTTTCGGGACTATGGCTACACCTTC.

The chain carries TRBV5-6 and TRBJ2-5; 8 positions agree with TRBD1. The CDR3 totals 14 residues. The germline gives CDR1 SGHDT, CDR2 YYEEEE. The trim removed 2 bases at V and 4 bases at J, leaving 4 bases unmatched. The CDR3 here is CASSLPGGRETQYF. The DNA of the CDR3 is TGTGCCAGCAGCTTACCAGGGGGCAGAGAGACCCAGTACTTC.

This chain links TRBV5-1 with TRBJ1-5; D is possibly TRBD1 (6 bases). Germline V gives CDR1 SGHRS, CDR2 YFSETQ. The CDR3 totals 15 residues. V was cut by 0 bases and J by 0 bases, with 7 bases left in between. The CDR3 loop reads CASSLGGGSNQPQHF. Here the CDR3 DNA reads TGCGCCAGCAGCTTGGGAGGGGGTAGCAATCAGCCCCAGCATTTT. Drawing the rest from reference TRBV5-1 and TRBJ1-5, the complete variable domain is KAGVTQTPRYLIKTRGQQVTLSCSPISGHRSVSWYQQTPGQGLQFLFEYFSETQRNKGNFPGRFSGRQFSNSRSEMNVSTLELGDSALYLCASSLGGGSNQPQHFGDGTRLSIL.

The CDR3 region has the DNA TGTGCCAGTACCCTCGGGACAGAGAACACTGAAGCTTTCTTT. Its protein is CASTLGTENTEAFF. The chain recombines TRBV19 with TRBJ1-1, with TRBD1 matching 7 bases. Losses at the gene ends were 7 bases for V and 1 base for J; bases not matched to a gene: 6. The germline V gene encodes CDR1 LNHDA and CDR2 SQIVND (reference sequence). This CDR3 contains 14 residues.

V and J are TRBV5-1 and TRBJ2-3; D is ambiguous. Looked up from germline, CDR1 is SGHRS and CDR2 is YFSETQ. The CDR3 is made up of 16 amino acids. V shed 1 base and J shed 2 bases, with 14 bases lying between them. The CDR3 loop is CASSLFRGRNTDTQYF. CDR3 coding DNA: TGCGCCAGCAGCTTGTTTCGCGGTAGGAACACAGATACGCAGTATTTT. Full variable domain (outside the CDR3, taken from reference TRBV5-1 and TRBJ2-3): KAGVTQTPRYLIKTRGQQVTLSCSPISGHRSVSWYQQTPGQGLQFLFEYFSETQRNKGNFPGRFSGRQFSNSRSEMNVSTLELGDSALYLCASSLFRGRNTDTQYFGPGTRLTVL.

The CDR3 DNA reads TGTGCCAGCAGTTCGGGACAGATGGGCAATCAGCCCCAGCATTTT. This encodes CASSSGQMGNQPQHF. The chain uses TRBV28 and TRBJ1-5; TRBD1 matches at 7 bases. Per germline, CDR1 MDHEN and CDR2 SYDVKM. Trimming took 4 bases from V and 2 from J; bases not matched to a gene: 5. The CDR3 runs to 15 residues. The entire variable domain, with the rest obtained from reference TRBV28 and TRBJ1-5, is as follows: DVKVTQSSRYLVKRTGEKVFLECVQDMDHENMFWYRQDPGLGLRLIYFSYDVKMKEKGDIPEGYSVSREKKERFSLILESASTNQTSMYLCASSSGQMGNQPQHFGDGTRLSIL.

A single count supports this clone. V is TRBV5-6 and J is TRBJ1-4; 8 positions match TRBD1. Unmatched junction bases numbered 3, after V lost 5 bases and J lost 6 bases. The CDR3 sequence is 13 residues long. Germline CDR1 and CDR2: SGHDT and YYEEEE. Here the CDR3 DNA reads TGTGCCAGCAGTATGACAGGGGATGAAAAACTGTTTTTT. This translates into CASSMTGDEKLFF.

This clone has only a few counts. V is TRBV11-3 and J is TRBJ2-3; 9 positions match TRBD1. The germline V gene encodes CDR1 SGHNT and CDR2 YENEEA. This CDR3 region has 16 residues. Losses at the gene ends were 5 bases for V and 4 bases for J; bases not matched to a gene: 10. CDR3 bases: TGTGCCAGCAGCCCTCGGACAGGGGAATTCGCAGATACGCAGTATTTT. As protein: CASSPRTGEFADTQYF. The variable domain in full, with the rest retrieved from reference TRBV11-3 and TRBJ2-3, is EAGVVQSPRYKIIEKKQPVAFWCNPISGHNTLYWYLQNLGQGPELLIRYENEEAVDDSQLPKDRFSAERLKGVDSTLKIQPAELGDSAVYLCASSPRTGEFADTQYFGPGTRLTVL.

The gene calls are TRBV19 and TRBJ2-1; D remains unclear. V lost 6 bases, J lost 2 bases, and 14 bases lay in between. The CDR3 is 15 residues long. Germline CDR1 is LNHDA and CDR2 is SQIVND (reference sequence). The CDR3 region has the DNA TGTGCCAGTAGAAAAACAGAGCTCACCTACAATGAGCAGTTCTTC. This translates into CASRKTELTYNEQFF.